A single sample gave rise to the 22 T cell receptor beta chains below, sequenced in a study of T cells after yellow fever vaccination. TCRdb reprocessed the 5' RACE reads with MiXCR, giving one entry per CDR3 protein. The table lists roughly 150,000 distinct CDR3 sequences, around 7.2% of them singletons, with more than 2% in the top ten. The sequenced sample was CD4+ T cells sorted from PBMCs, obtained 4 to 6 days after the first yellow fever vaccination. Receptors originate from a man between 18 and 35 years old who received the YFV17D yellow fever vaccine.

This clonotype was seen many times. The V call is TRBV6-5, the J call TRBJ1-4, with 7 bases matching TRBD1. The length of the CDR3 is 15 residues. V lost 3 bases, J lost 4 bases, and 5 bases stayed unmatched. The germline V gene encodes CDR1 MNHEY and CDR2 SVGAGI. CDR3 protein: CASSYGDRDNEKLFF. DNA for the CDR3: TGTGCCAGCAGTTATGGAGACAGGGATAATGAAAAACTGTTTTTT.

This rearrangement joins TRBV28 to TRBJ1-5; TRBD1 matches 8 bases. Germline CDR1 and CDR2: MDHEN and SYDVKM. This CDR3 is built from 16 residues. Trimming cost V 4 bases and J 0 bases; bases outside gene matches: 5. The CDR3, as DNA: TGTGCCAGCAGTTCCCTCGACAGGGGTAGCAATCAGCCCCAGCATTTT. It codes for CASSSLDRGSNQPQHF. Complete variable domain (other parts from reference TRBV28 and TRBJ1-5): DVKVTQSSRYLVKRTGEKVFLECVQDMDHENMFWYRQDPGLGLRLIYFSYDVKMKEKGDIPEGYSVSREKKERFSLILESASTNQTSMYLCASSSLDRGSNQPQHFGDGTRLSIL.

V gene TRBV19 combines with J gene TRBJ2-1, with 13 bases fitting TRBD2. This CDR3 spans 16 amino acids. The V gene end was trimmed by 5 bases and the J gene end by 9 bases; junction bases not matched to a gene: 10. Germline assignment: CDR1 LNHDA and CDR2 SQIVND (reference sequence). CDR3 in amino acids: CASSPGTSGVIFEQFF. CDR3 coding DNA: TGTGCCAGTAGTCCAGGGACTAGCGGGGTAATCTTTGAGCAGTTCTTC.

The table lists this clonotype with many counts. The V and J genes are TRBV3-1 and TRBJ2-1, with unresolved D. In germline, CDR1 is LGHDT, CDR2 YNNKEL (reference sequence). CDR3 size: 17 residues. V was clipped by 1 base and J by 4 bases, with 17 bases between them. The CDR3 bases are TGTGCCAGCAGCCAAGGATATGGGCTAGTGAGGTACAATGAGCAGTTCTTC. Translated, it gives CASSQGYGLVRYNEQFF.

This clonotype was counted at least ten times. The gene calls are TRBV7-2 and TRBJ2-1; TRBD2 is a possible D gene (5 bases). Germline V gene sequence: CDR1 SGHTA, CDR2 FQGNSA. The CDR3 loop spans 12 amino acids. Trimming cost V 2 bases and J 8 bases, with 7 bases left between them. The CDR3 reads CASSLRGDEQFF. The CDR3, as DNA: TGTGCCAGCAGCTTACGGGGAGATGAGCAGTTCTTC.

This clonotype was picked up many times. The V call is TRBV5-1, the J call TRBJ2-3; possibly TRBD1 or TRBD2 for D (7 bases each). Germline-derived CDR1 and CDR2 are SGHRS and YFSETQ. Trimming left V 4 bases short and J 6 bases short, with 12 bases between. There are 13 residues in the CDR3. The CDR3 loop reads CASSRQGGDTQYF. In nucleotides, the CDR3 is TGCGCCAGCAGCCGACAGGGAGGGGATACGCAGTATTTT. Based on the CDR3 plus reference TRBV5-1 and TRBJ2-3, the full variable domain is KAGVTQTPRYLIKTRGQQVTLSCSPISGHRSVSWYQQTPGQGLQFLFEYFSETQRNKGNFPGRFSGRQFSNSRSEMNVSTLELGDSALYLCASSRQGGDTQYFGPGTRLTVL.

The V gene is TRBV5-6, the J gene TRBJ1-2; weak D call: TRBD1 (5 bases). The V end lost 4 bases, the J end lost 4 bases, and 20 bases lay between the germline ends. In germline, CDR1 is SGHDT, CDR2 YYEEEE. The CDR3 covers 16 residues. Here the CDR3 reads CASSLLQDSLLYGYTF. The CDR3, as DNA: TGTGCCAGCAGCCTTCTACAGGACTCCTTACTCTATGGCTACACCTTC.

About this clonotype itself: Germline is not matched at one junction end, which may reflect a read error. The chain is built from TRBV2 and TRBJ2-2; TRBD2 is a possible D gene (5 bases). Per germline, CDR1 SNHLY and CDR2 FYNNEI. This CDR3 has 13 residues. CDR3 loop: CASSEPNTGELVF. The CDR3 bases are TGTGCCAGCAGTGAGCCTAACACCGGGGAGCTGGTTTTT.

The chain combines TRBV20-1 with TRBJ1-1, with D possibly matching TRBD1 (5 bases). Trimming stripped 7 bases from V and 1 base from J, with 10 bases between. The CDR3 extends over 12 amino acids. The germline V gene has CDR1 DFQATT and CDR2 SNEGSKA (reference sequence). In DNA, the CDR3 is TGCAGTGTTAGGGACGGGAACACTGAAGCTTTCTTT. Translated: CSVRDGNTEAFF.

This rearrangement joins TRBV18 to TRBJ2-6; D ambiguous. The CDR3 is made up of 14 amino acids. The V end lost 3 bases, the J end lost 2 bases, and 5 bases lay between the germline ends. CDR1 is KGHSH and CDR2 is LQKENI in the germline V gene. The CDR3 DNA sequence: TGTGCCAGCTCACCGTTTCCTGGGGCCAACGTCCTGACTTTC. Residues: CASSPFPGANVLTF.

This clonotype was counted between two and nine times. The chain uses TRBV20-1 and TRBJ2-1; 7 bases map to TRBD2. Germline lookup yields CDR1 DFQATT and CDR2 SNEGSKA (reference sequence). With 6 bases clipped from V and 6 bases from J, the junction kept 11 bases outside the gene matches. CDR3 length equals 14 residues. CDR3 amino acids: CSAKPSGGANEQFF. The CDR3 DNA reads TGCAGTGCCAAGCCTAGCGGAGGGGCCAATGAGCAGTTCTTC.

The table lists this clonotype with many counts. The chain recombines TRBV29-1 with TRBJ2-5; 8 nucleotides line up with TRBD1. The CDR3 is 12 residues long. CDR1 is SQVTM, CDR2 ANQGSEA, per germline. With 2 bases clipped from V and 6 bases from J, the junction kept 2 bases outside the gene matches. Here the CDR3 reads CSVERQGKTQYF. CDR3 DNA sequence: TGCAGCGTTGAAAGACAGGGGAAGACCCAGTACTTC.

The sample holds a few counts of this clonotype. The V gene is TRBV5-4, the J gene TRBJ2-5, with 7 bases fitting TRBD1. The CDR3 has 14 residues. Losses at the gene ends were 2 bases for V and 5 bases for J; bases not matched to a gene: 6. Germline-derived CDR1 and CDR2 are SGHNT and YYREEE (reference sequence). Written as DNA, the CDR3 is TGTGCCAGCAGCTTTGCCGGGACAGCGGAGACCCAGTACTTC. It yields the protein CASSFAGTAETQYF.

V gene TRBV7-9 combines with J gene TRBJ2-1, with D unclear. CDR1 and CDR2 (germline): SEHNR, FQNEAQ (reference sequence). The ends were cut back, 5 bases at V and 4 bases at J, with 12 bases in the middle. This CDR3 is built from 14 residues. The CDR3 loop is CASSHTEKYNEQFF. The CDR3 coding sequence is TGTGCCAGCAGCCATACCGAGAAGTACAATGAGCAGTTCTTC.

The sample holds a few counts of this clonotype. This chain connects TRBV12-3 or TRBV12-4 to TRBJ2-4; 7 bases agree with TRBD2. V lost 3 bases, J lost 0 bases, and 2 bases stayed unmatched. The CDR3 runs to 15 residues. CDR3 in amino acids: CASSFGRLAKNIQYF. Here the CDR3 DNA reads TGTGCCAGCAGTTTCGGGAGGCTAGCCAAAAACATTCAGTACTTC.

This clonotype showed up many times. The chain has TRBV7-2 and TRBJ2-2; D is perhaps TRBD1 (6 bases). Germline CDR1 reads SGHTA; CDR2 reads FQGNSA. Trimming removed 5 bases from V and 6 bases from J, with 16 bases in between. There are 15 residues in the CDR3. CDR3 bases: TGTGCCAGCAGCCATCAGGGGAAGAAGGCCGGGGAGCTGTTTTTT. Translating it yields CASSHQGKKAGELFF.

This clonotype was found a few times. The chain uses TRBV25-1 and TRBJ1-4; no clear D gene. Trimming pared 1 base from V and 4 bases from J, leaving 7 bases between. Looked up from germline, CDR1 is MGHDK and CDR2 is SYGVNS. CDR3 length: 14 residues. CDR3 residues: CASSESGLNEKLFF. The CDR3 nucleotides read TGTGCCAGCAGTGAATCGGGCCTTAATGAAAAACTGTTTTTT.

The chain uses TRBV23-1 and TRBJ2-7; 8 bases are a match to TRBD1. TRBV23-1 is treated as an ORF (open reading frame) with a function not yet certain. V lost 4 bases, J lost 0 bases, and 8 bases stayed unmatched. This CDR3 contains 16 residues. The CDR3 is CASSPTSGGSSYEQYV. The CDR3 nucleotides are TGCGCCAGCAGTCCCACCTCAGGGGGCAGCTCCTACGAGCAGTACGTC.

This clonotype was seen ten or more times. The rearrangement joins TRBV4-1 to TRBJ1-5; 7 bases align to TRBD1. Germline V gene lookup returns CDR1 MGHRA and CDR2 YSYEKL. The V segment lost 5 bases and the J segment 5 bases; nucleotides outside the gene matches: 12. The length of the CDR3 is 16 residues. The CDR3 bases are TGCGCCAGCAGCTTACGACAGGGCAGGGGGTATCAGCCCCAGCATTTT. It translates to CASSLRQGRGYQPQHF.

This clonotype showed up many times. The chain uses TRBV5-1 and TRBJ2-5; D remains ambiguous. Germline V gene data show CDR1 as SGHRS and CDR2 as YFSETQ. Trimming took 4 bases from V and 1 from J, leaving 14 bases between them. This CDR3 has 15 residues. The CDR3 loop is CASSLQPPGQETQYF. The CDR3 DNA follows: TGCGCCAGCAGCCTCCAACCCCCGGGCCAAGAGACCCAGTACTTC.

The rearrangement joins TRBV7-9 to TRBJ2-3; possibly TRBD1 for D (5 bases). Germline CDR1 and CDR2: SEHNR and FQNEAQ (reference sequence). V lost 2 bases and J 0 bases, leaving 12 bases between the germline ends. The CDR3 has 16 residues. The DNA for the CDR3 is TGTGCCAGCAGCTTAACAGGCAGGGCTAGCACAGATACGCAGTATTTT. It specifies CASSLTGRASTDTQYF.

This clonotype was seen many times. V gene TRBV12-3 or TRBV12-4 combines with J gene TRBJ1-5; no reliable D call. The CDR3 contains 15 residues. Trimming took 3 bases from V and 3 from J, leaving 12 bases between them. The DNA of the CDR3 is TGTGCCAGCAGTTTCTCCACGTCGCTCAATCAGCCCCAGCATTTT. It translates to CASSFSTSLNQPQHF.